This T cell receptor (beta chain) is from a study of blood T cell repertoires in COVID-19. The CDR3 runs 13 residues. V lost 0 bases and J 6 bases, leaving 8 bases between the germline ends. The germline gives CDR1 SGHRS, CDR2 YFSETQ. Using immunoSEQ multiplex PCR, the repertoire was profiled, and TCRdb retains in-frame clones only, with some absent. The table includes tens of thousands of clones, over 80% detected once. The receptor was isolated from a woman at least 80 years old with acute or convalescent COVID-19. The chain is built from TRBV5-1 and TRBJ2-3, with a weak D call TRBD1 (6 bases). The sample comprised peripheral blood. The CDR3 reads CASSLDQGDTQYF. In DNA form, the CDR3 reads TGCGCCAGCAGCTTGGACCAGGGGGATACGCAGTATTTT.